The 4 T cell receptor beta chains below come from one sample, sequenced in a study of blood T cell repertoires in COVID-19. Libraries were prepared by immunoSEQ multiplex PCR; TCRdb keeps only in-frame clonotypes and omits some of them. The sample lists about 140,000 clones; about four fifths were seen once. Sequenced material: peripheral blood. These receptors all come from a man between 70 and 80 years old who had recovered from COVID-19.

CDR3 protein: CSVEVVWAADGYTF. CDR3 DNA: TGCAGCGTTGAAGTAGTATGGGCAGCTGACGGCTACACCTTC. The J gene is TRBJ1-2, the V gene TRBV29-1; D gene unclear. V shed 1 base and J shed 8 bases, with 17 bases lying between them. The CDR3 totals 14 residues. Germline CDR1 is SQVTM and CDR2 is ANQGSEA.

This chain's CDR3 is CSASSGSLREQYF. CDR3 DNA: TGCAGTGCTAGTAGCGGGAGTTTACGCGAGCAGTACTTC. This chain links TRBV20-1 with TRBJ2-7, with 9 bases matching TRBD2. The V gene end was trimmed by 3 bases and the J gene end by 6 bases; junction bases not matched to a gene: 6. CDR1 is DFQATT and CDR2 is SNEGSKA in the germline V gene (reference sequence). The CDR3 totals 13 residues.

The chain joins TRBV27 to TRBJ1-1, with D perhaps matching TRBD1 (6 bases). Per the germline V gene, CDR1 is MNHEY and CDR2 is SMNVEV (reference sequence). V dropped 2 bases and J dropped 6 bases, with 10 bases sitting between them. The CDR3 extends over 13 amino acids. The CDR3 DNA reads as TGTGCCAGCAGTTTACAGGGGAGCTCTGAAGCTTTCTTT. Amino acid sequence: CASSLQGSSEAFF.

About this clone: Within the sample, other DNA sequences also encode this same CDR3. The chain combines TRBV7-2 with TRBJ2-5; no clear D. V was cut by 1 base and J by 1 base, with 4 bases left in between. Germline assignment: CDR1 SGHTA and CDR2 FQGNSA. The CDR3 consists of 13 residues. CDR3 amino acids: CASSLEPQETQYF. The CDR3 DNA reads as TGTGCCAGCAGCTTAGAGCCCCAAGAGACCCAGTACTTC.